This T cell receptor beta chain was observed in a study of blood T cell repertoires in COVID-19. Study information: Samples of COVID-19 (acute and convalescent) were obtained from the United States, Italy and Spain.

This CDR3 comprises 13 residues. After removal of 3 bases from V and 6 bases from J, the junction contained 5 bases not matched to a gene. In germline, CDR1 is SEHNR, CDR2 FQNEAQ (reference sequence). Original handling: From reference gene primer amplification, estimates of nucleated cell counts were derived. Sequenced by immunoSEQ multiplex PCR; TCRdb stores in-frame clones only, minus some. From that table come the V and J calls and clone size; the DNA was used to work out D and trimming. The sample consists of 150,000 or so clones, approximately 83% of them appearing once. This clone has a single count.

Sequencing input: peripheral blood. The sequence was collected from a woman in her sixties or seventies with acute or convalescent COVID-19. The genes are TRBV7-9 and TRBJ2-7; TRBD2 matches at 7 bases. For the CDR3, the DNA is TGTGCCAGCAGCTTGGGGGGGACGGGCGAGCAGTACTTC. Protein sequence: CASSLGGTGEQYF.